This is a list of T cell receptor beta chains from one sample in a study of OX40 agonist ivuxolimab in advanced cancers. This table comes from immunoSEQ multiplex PCR, and its TCRdb copy is limited to in-frame clones, with some not included. The sample has 35,000 to 45,000 clones, about 86% seen once. Sequenced here: CD4+ or CD8+ T cells sorted from blood, sampled in a trial of the OX40 agonist ivuxolimab. The receptors originated from an adult with an advanced solid tumor such as melanoma, head and neck, liver or kidney cancer. The CDR3 runs from the conserved cysteine through the conserved F or W. The D gene is left open where the match is weak. Clone size is given for some rows only: seen once, a few or many times, or a class if the clone is expanded.

>TRBJ1-1|.|.|TRBV7-3
TGTGCCAGCAGCTTAATGGGGGGTAGCACTGAAGCTTTCTTT
CASSLMGGSTEAFF
>TRBJ2-5|.|TRBD2|TRBV7-6
TGTGCCAGCAGCTCTAGCGGGGGCGGAGAGACCCAGTACTTC
CASSSSGGGETQYF
>TRBJ1-1|few|.|TRBV28
TGTGCCAGCCAGCCTCGCCCCAGCAGCAGTGATTACACTGAAGCTTTCTTT
CASQPRPSSSDYTEAFF
>TRBJ2-3|once|TRBD1|TRBV19
TGTGCCAGTAGACAGGGGACAATAAGCACAGATACGCAGTATTTT
CASRQGTISTDTQYF
>TRBJ2-7|.|TRBD2|TRBV6-1
TGTGCCAGTCGAGCGGGAGAGCAGTACTTC
CASRAGEQYF
>TRBJ1-5|.|.|TRBV19
TGTGCCAGTAGTATAGGATCTCAGCCCCAGCATTTT
CASSIGSQPQHF
>TRBJ2-1|.|.|TRBV10-1
TGCGCCAGCAGTGCGGGTTCTAGTTCCAATGAGCAGTTCTTC
CASSAGSSSNEQFF
>TRBJ2-3|.|TRBD2|TRBV9
TGTGCCAGCAGCTTAGGGGCGGGGGGCCTCACAGATACGCAGTATTTT
CASSLGAGGLTDTQYF
>TRBJ2-3|.|TRBD2|TRBV18
TGTGCCAGCTCTCCGCGTTTTGAAGCGGGGGACACAGATACGCAGTATTTT
CASSPRFEAGDTDTQYF
>TRBJ2-7|.|.|TRBV29-1
TGCAGCGTTGATGGGGGGATCCGCCACGAGCAGTACTTC
CSVDGGIRHEQYF
>TRBJ2-1|.|.|TRBV9
TGTGCCAGCAGCGGTAGGAGGGCGGGACACCACTACAATGAGCAGTTCTTC
CASSGRRAGHHYNEQFF
>TRBJ2-2|.|.|TRBV9
TGTGCCAGCAGCGACAGGATACCCGCCGGGGACCGCACCGGGGAGCTGTTTTTT
CASSDRIPAGDRTGELFF
>TRBJ1-5|once|.|TRBV28
TGTGCCAGCAGTTTATTTACAGGGACTAATCAGCCCCAGCATTTT
CASSLFTGTNQPQHF
>TRBJ1-2|.|TRBD1|TRBV7-9
TGTGCCAGCAGCTTTGGGACAGGATCTTTTTACTATGGCTACACCTTC
CASSFGTGSFYYGYTF
>TRBJ2-3|.|.|TRBV4-3
TGCGCCAGCAGCCAAGAAGGGAGTAACACAGATACGCAGTATTTT
CASSQEGSNTDTQYF
>TRBJ1-5|.|.|TRBV4-1
TGCGCCAGCAGCCAAGATACGGGGTATAATCAGCCCCAGCATTTT
CASSQDTGYNQPQHF
>TRBJ2-1|.|.|TRBV5-1
TGCGCCAGCAGCATCGCATCAATCACCTACAATGAGCAGTTCTTC
CASSIASITYNEQFF
>TRBJ1-2|once|.|TRBV11-1
TGTGCCAGCAGCTTAAACGGCCCCGTTGGCTATGGCTACACCTTC
CASSLNGPVGYGYTF
>TRBJ1-6|.|TRBD1|TRBV19
TGTGCCAGCGGGACAGGCGTCACCCTCCACTTT
CASGTGVTLHF
>TRBJ1-2|.|TRBD1|TRBV13
TGTGCCAGCAGCTTGGGACAGGGGACCTATGGCTACACCTTC
CASSLGQGTYGYTF
>TRBJ1-2|.|.|TRBV5-4
TGTGCCAGCAGCTTGGACAGCCGGGCGCACTATGGCTACACCTTC
CASSLDSRAHYGYTF
>TRBJ2-7|.|.|TRBV19
TGTGCCAGTAGTATTGACGTCAGCTCCGAGCAGTACTTC
CASSIDVSSEQYF
>TRBJ1-2|once|.|TRBV5-1
TGCGCCAGCAGCTTGGATCAAGGGTCCTATGGCTACACCTTC
CASSLDQGSYGYTF
>TRBJ1-1|few|.|TRBV4-3
TGCGCCAGCAGCCCCGGACGGCTGAACACTGAAGCTTTCTTT
CASSPGRLNTEAFF
>TRBJ1-1|.|TRBD1|TRBV19
TGTGCCAGTAGTATACCGACCTGGACAGGGACAAGGGTGAACACTGAAGCTTTCTTT
CASSIPTWTGTRVNTEAFF
>TRBJ2-5|.|TRBD2|TRBV7-7
TGTGCCAGCAGCTCCTACTTAACTAGCGGAGCAGAGACCCAGTACTTC
CASSSYLTSGAETQYF
>TRBJ2-1|.|.|TRBV9
TGTGCCAGCAGCGTAGGAGGTCTATACTACAATGAGCAGTTCTTC
CASSVGGLYYNEQFF
>TRBJ1-2|.|.|TRBV7-9
TGTGCCAGCAGCTCCCGGACTGTTTATGGCTACACCTTC
CASSSRTVYGYTF
>TRBJ2-7|few|TRBD1|TRBV7-8
TGTGCCAGCAGCCCCGTCGGACAGGCCGGGTTGAGCCAGCAGTACTTC
CASSPVGQAGLSQQYF
>TRBJ1-2|.|TRBD1|TRBV4-1
TGCGCCAGCAGCCAACTACAGGGGGCTGTTTCCTATGGCTACACCTTC
CASSQLQGAVSYGYTF
>TRBJ1-3|.|.|TRBV6-1
TGTGCCAGCAGTGAAGGATCGGGAGGTGGAAACACCATATATTTT
CASSEGSGGGNTIYF
>TRBJ2-2|.|.|TRBV19
TGTGCCAGTAGTATCCTAGCTGGCACCGGGGAGCTGTTTTTT
CASSILAGTGELFF
>TRBJ2-4|.|.|TRBV5-8
TGTGCCAGCAGCGGATACAGAGGGGACGCCAAAAACATTCAGTACTTC
CASSGYRGDAKNIQYF
>TRBJ2-5|few|.|TRBV5-1
TGCGCCAGCTCTCCGGGACGGGGGCTTCAAGAGACCCAGTACTTC
CASSPGRGLQETQYF
>TRBJ2-1|.|.|TRBV9
TGTGCCAGCAGCGTAGCTTCGGGGCCCTACGAGCAGTTCTTC
CASSVASGPYEQFF
>TRBJ2-1|.|.|TRBV4-1
TGCGCCAGCAGCCACCGGGGTGAGCAGTTCTTC
CASSHRGEQFF
>TRBJ1-4|.|TRBD1|TRBV4-1
TGCGCCAGCAGCCAAGGTGACAGGGGCGCAAATGAAAAACTGTTTTTT
CASSQGDRGANEKLFF
>TRBJ1-2|.|.|TRBV7-9
TGTGCCAGCAGCTTAGTGGGGGGGACCTATGGCTACACCTTC
CASSLVGGTYGYTF
>TRBJ1-3|few|.|TRBV9
TGTGCCAGCAGCGCCTCCGGGATACCTGGAAACACCATATATTTT
CASSASGIPGNTIYF
>TRBJ2-7|.|.|TRBV4-3
TGCGCCAGCAGCCCAAGCCCGGGATCCTACGAGCAGTACTTC
CASSPSPGSYEQYF
>TRBJ1-1|.|.|TRBV27
TGTGCCAGCAGTCTGGCACAGGGCACTGAAGCTTTCTTT
CASSLAQGTEAFF
>TRBJ2-3|.|TRBD1|TRBV9
TGTGCCAGCAGCCTCCGGGTAGGGGGCAGCACAGATACGCAGTATTTT
CASSLRVGGSTDTQYF
>TRBJ1-5|.|TRBD1|TRBV7-9
TGTGCCAGCAGCGGAGGGACAGGGAATCAGCCCCAGCATTTT
CASSGGTGNQPQHF
>TRBJ1-5|.|TRBD1|TRBV19
TGTGCCAGTAGTTTAGGACAGGGTGGCCAGCCCCAGCATTTT
CASSLGQGGQPQHF
>TRBJ2-3|.|.|TRBV10-3
TGTGCCATCAGTGAAGGGGGAGATACGCAGTATTTT
CAISEGGDTQYF
>TRBJ2-1|.|TRBD1|TRBV12-5
TGTGCTAGTGGCTTATATCCGGGACAGGGCTACAATGAGCAGTTCTTC
CASGLYPGQGYNEQFF
>TRBJ2-7|.|.|TRBV10-1
TGCGCCAGCAGTGGAGATTCGGACTTCCTCTCCTACGAGCAGTACTTC
CASSGDSDFLSYEQYF
>TRBJ2-3|.|.|TRBV6-5
TGTGCCAGCAGGCCCGGGGGAGCGTTTACAGATACGCAGTATTTT
CASRPGGAFTDTQYF
>TRBJ2-1|once|TRBD2|TRBV7-3
TGTGCCAGCAGCCCCTCGGGACTAGGGATCAATGAGCAGTTCTTC
CASSPSGLGINEQFF
>TRBJ2-7|.|TRBD1|TRBV5-4
TGTGCCAGCAGCCAAGAGGGACAGGGCGGCTACGAGCAGTACTTC
CASSQEGQGGYEQYF
>TRBJ1-5|.|.|TRBV7-3
TGTGCCAGCAGCTCAACAGAGACTAATCAGCCCCAGCATTTT
CASSSTETNQPQHF
>TRBJ1-2|once|.|TRBV6-1
TGTGCCAGCAGTGAAAAATGGTCCAGGGGACTCACCTATGGCTACACCTTC
CASSEKWSRGLTYGYTF
>TRBJ1-1|.|.|TRBV6-1
TGTGCCAGCAGTGAGGGGGATCAGGGAGGAGCCCCTGAAGCTTTCTTT
CASSEGDQGGAPEAFF
>TRBJ2-3|few|.|TRBV7-3
TGTGCCAGCAGCTTACTGGATACGCAGTATTTT
CASSLLDTQYF
>TRBJ1-1|.|TRBD1|TRBV7-6
TGTGCCAGCAGCTTATCCCCCCGGGACAGGGAATCGGGCACTGAAGCTTTCTTT
CASSLSPRDRESGTEAFF
>TRBJ2-5|.|.|TRBV11-1
TGTGCCAGCAGCTCGCACCAGGGTATGGGGCAAGAGACCCAGTACTTC
CASSSHQGMGQETQYF
>TRBJ1-1|.|.|TRBV27
TGTGCCAGCAGTTCAGGGAGGACTGAAGCTTTCTTT
CASSSGRTEAFF
>TRBJ1-5|.|TRBD1|TRBV19
TGTGCCAGTAGTATAGACCCCGACAGGGAGTGGAGCAATCAGCCCCAGCATTTT
CASSIDPDREWSNQPQHF
>TRBJ2-5|.|TRBD2|TRBV4-3
TGCGCCAGCAGCCAAGTCCCTAGCGGGGGCCATCAAGAGACCCAGTACTTC
CASSQVPSGGHQETQYF